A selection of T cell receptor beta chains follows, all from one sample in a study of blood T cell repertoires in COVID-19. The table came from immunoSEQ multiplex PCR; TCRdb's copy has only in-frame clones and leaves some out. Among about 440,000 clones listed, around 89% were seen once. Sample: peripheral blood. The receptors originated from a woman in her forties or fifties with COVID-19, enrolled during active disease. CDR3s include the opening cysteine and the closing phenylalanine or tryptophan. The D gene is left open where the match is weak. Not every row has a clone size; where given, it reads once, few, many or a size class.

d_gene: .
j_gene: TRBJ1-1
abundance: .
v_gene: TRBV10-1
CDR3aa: CASSESQGWSEAFF
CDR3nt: TGCGCCAGCAGTGAGTCCCAGGGGTGGTCTGAAGCTTTCTTT

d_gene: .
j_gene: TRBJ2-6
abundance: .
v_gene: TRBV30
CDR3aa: CAWSGRRTSGANVLTF
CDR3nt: TGTGCCTGGAGTGGTAGGAGGACCTCTGGGGCCAACGTCCTGACTTTC

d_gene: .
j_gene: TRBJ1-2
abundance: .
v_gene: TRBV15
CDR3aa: CATSRDRGGTYGYTF
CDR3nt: TGTGCCACCAGCAGAGATAGGGGAGGTACCTATGGCTACACCTTC

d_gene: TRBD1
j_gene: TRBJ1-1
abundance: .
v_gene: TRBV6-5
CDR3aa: CASSPQTGGTEAFF
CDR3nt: TGTGCCAGCAGTCCTCAGACAGGGGGGACTGAAGCTTTCTTT

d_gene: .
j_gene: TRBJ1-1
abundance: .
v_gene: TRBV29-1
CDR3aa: CSVRSGHQNTEAFF
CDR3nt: TGCAGCGTAAGGTCGGGACACCAGAACACTGAAGCTTTCTTT

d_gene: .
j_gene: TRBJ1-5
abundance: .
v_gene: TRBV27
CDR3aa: CASMTGNQPQHF
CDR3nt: TGTGCCAGCATGACAGGCAATCAGCCCCAGCATTTT

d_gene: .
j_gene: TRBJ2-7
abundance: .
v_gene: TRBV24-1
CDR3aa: CATGGVEGEQYF
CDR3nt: TGTGCCACCGGTGGGGTTGAGGGCGAGCAGTACTTC

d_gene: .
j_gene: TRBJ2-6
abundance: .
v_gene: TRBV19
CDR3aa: CAGRTVNPSGANVLTF
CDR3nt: TGTGCCGGCCGGACAGTCAATCCCTCTGGGGCCAACGTCCTGACTTTC

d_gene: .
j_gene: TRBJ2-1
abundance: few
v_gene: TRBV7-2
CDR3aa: CASSLYGGWDEQFF
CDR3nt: TGTGCCAGCAGCCTTTATGGGGGCTGGGATGAGCAGTTCTTC

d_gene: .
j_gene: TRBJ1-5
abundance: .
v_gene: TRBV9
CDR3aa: CASSGTGNQPQHF
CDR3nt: TGTGCCAGCAGCGGAACAGGTAACCAGCCCCAGCATTTT

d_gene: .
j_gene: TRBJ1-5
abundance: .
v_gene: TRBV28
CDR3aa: CASGLQGLSFSNQPQHF
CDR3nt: TGTGCCAGCGGTCTCCAAGGACTGTCCTTTAGCAATCAGCCCCAGCATTTT

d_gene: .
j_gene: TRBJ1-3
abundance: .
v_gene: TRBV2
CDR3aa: CASNEYGNTIYF
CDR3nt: TGTGCCAGCAACGAGTACGGAAACACCATATATTTT

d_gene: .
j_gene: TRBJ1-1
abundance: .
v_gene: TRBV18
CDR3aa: CASSPLRESNTEAFF
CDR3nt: TGTGCCAGCTCGCCTCTCAGGGAATCCAACACTGAAGCTTTCTTT

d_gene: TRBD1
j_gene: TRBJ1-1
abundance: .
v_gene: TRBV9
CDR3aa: CASSSPQGAVGVSTEAFF
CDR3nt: TGTGCCAGCAGCTCCCCACAGGGGGCTGTGGGGGTGAGCACTGAAGCTTTCTTT

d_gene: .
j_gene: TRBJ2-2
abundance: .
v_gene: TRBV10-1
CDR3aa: CASSRGNTGELFF
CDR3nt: TGCGCCAGCAGCCGGGGGAACACCGGGGAGCTGTTTTTT

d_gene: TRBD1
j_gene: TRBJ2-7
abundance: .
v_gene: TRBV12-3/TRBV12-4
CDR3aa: CASSFGTDYEQYF
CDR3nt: TGTGCCAGCAGCTTCGGGACAGACTACGAGCAGTACTTC

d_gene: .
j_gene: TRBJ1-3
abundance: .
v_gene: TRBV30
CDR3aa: CAWRGPFSGNTIYF
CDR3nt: TGTGCCTGGAGGGGGCCGTTCTCTGGAAACACCATATATTTT

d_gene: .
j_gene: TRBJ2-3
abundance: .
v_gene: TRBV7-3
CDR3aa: CASSPFAEADTQYF
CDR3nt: TGTGCCAGCAGCCCCTTCGCGGAGGCAGATACGCAGTATTTT

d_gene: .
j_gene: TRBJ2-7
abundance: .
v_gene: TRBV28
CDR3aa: CASSPWGGRSYEQYF
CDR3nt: TGTGCCAGCAGTCCGTGGGGGGGGCGATCCTACGAGCAGTACTTC

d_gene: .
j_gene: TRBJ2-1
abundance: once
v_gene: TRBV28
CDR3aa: CASGSEKRTNEQFF
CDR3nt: TGTGCCAGCGGGTCGGAGAAACGTACAAATGAGCAGTTCTTC

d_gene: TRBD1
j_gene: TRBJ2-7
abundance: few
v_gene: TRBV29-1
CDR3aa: CSVARQGADSYEQYF
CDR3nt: TGCAGCGTCGCCAGACAGGGGGCTGACTCCTACGAGCAGTACTTC

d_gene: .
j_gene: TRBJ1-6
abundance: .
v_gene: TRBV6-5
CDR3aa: CASSWGSGSPLHF
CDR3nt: TGTGCCAGCAGTTGGGGAAGCGGATCACCCCTCCACTTT